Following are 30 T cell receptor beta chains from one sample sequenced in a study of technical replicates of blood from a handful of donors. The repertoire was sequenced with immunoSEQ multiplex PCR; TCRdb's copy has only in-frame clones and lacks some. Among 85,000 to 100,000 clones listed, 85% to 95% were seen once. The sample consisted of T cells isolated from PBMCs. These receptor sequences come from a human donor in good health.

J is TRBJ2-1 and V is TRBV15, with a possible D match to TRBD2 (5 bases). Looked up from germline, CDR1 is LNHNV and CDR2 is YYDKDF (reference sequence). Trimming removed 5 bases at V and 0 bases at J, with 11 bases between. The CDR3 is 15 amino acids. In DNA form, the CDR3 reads TGTGCCACCAGCGGAAGGACTCTCTCCTACAATGAGCAGTTCTTC. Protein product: CATSGRTLSYNEQFF.

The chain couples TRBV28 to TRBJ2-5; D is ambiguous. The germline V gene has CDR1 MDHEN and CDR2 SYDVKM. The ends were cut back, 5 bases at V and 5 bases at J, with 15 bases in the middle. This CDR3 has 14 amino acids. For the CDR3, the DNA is TGTGCCAGCAGTCCCGTTGGGTCGAGGGAGACCCAGTACTTC. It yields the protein CASSPVGSRETQYF. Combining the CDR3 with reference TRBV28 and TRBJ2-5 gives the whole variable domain DVKVTQSSRYLVKRTGEKVFLECVQDMDHENMFWYRQDPGLGLRLIYFSYDVKMKEKGDIPEGYSVSREKKERFSLILESASTNQTSMYLCASSPVGSRETQYFGPGTRLLVL.

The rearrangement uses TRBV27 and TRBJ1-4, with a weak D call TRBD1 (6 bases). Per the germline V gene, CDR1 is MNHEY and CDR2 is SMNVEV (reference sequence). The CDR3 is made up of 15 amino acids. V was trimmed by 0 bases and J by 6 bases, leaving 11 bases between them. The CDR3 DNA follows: TGTGCCAGCAGTTTATCGTGGGGGCCGCATGAAAAACTGTTTTTT. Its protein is CASSLSWGPHEKLFF.

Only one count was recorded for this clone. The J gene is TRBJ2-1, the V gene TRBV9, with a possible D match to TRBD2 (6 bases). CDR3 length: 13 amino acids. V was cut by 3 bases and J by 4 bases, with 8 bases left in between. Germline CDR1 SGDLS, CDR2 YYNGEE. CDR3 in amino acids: CASSASDYNEQFF. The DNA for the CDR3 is TGTGCCAGCAGCGCTAGCGATTACAATGAGCAGTTCTTC.

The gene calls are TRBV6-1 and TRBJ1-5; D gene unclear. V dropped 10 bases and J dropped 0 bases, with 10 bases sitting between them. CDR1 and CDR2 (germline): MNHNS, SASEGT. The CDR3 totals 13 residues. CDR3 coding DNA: TGTGCCACCCAAGCTTATAGCAATCAGCCCCAGCATTTT. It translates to CATQAYSNQPQHF.

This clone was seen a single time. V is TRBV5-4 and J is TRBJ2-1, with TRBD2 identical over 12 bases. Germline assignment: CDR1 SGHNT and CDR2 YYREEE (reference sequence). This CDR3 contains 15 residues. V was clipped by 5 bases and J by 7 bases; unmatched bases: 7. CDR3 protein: CASSSSGRAENEQFF. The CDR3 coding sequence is TGTGCCAGCAGTTCTAGCGGGAGGGCGGAGAATGAGCAGTTCTTC.

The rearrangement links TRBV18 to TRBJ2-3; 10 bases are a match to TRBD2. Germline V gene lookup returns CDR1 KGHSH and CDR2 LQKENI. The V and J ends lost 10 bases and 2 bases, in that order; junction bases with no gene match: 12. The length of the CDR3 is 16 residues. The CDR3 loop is CATSPRGLANTDTQYF. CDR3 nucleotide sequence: TGTGCCACCTCGCCCCGGGGACTAGCGAACACAGATACGCAGTATTTT.

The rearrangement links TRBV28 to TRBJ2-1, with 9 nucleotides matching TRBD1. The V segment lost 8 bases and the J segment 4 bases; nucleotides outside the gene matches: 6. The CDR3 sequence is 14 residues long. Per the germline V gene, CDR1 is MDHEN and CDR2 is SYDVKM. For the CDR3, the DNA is TGTGCCAGCCAGGGACAGGGCGCATACAATGAGCAGTTCTTC. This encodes CASQGQGAYNEQFF.

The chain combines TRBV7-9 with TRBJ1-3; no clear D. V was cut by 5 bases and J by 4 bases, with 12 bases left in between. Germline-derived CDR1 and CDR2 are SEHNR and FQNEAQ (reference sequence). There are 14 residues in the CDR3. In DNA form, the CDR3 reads TGTGCCAGCAGCCCCGAGGCTGGGGGAAACACCATATATTTT. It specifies CASSPEAGGNTIYF. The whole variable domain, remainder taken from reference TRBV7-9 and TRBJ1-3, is DTGVSQNPRHKITKRGQNVTFRCDPISEHNRLYWYRQTLGQGPEFLTYFQNEAQLEKSRLLSDRFSAERPKGSFSTLEIQRTEQGDSAMYLCASSPEAGGNTIYFGEGSWLTVV.

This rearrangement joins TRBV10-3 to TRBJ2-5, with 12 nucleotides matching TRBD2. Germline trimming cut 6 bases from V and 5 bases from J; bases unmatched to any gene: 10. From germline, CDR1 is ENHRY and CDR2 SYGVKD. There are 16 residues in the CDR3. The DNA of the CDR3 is TGTGCCATCAGCTCTTTTCTAGCGGGAGGGGGGGAGACCCAGTACTTC. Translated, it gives CAISSFLAGGGETQYF.

The CDR3 DNA reads as TGTGCCAGCGAATCCAGGGGGCAAGAGACCCAGTACTTC. Protein sequence: CASESRGQETQYF. V usage is TRBV6-1 and J usage is TRBJ2-5, with TRBD1 matching 7 bases. From germline, CDR1 is MNHNS and CDR2 SASEGT. J was trimmed by 2 bases and V by 8 bases; bases with no gene match: 5. The CDR3 is made up of 13 amino acids.

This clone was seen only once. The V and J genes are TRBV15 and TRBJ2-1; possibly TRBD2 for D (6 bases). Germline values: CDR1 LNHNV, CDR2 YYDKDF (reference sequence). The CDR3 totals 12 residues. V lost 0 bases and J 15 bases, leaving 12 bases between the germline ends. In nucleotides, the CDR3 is TGTGCCACCAGCAGAGAGGGCAGGGAGGCGTTCTTC. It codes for CATSREGREAFF.

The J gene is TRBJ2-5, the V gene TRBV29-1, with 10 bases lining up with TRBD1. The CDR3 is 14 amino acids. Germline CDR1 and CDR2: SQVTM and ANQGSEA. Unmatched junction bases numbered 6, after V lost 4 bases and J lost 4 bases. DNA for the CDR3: TGCAGCGTTGGTGCGGGACAGGGGTTAGAGACCCAGTACTTC. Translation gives CSVGAGQGLETQYF.

CDR3 sequence reads: CASSSPGRGDGYTF. The DNA for the CDR3 is TGCGCCAGCAGCTCCCCCGGGCGGGGTGATGGCTACACCTTC. The chain has TRBV5-1 and TRBJ1-2; D ambiguous. The germline gives CDR1 SGHRS, CDR2 YFSETQ. The CDR3 consists of 14 residues. Deletions cut 3 bases from V and 6 bases from J, with 15 bases between.

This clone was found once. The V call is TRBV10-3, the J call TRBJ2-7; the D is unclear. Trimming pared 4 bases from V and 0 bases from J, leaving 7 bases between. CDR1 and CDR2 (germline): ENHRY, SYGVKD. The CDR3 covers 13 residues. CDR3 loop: CAISAPVSYEQYF. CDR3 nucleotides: TGTGCCATCAGTGCACCGGTCTCCTACGAGCAGTACTTC.

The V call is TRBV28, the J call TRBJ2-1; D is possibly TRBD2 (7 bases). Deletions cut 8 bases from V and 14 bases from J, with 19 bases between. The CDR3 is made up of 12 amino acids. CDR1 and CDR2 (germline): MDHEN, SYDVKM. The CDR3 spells CASREDRLGKFF. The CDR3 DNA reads TGTGCCAGCCGGGAGGACAGACTTGGAAAGTTCTTC.

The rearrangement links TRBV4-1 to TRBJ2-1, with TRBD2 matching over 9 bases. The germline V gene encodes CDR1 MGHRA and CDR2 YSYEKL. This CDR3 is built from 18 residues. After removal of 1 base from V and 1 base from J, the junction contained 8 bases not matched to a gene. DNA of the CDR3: TGCGCCAGCAGCCAAGGTTACCAGCGGGAGGATTCCTACAATGAGCAGTTCTTC. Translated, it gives CASSQGYQREDSYNEQFF.

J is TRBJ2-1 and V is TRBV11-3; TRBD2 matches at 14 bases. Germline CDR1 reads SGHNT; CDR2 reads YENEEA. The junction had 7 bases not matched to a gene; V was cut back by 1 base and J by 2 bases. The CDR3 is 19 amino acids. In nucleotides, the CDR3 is TGTGCCAGCAGCTTAGGCCCTGGACTAGCGGGAGGCCCCTACAATGAGCAGTTCTTC. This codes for CASSLGPGLAGGPYNEQFF.

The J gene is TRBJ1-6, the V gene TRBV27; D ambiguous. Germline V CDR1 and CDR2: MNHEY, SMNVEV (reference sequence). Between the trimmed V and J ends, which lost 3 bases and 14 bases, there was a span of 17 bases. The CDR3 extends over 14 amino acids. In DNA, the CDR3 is TGTGCCAGCAGTTTTTCGGATAGCCTCCGCTCCCTCCACTTT. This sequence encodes CASSFSDSLRSLHF.

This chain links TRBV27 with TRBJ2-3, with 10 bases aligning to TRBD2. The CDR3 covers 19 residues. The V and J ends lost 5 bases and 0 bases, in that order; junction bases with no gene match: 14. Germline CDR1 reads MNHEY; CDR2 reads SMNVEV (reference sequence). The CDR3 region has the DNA TGTGCCAGCAGTCCCCCGACAGCGGGGGGGCCTATTAGCACAGATACGCAGTATTTT. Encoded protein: CASSPPTAGGPISTDTQYF.

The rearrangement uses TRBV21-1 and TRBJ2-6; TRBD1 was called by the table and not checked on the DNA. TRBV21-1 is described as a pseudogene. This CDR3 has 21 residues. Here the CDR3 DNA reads TGTGCCAGCAGCAACTCACCCTTCCGGCGGACAGGGCTCTCTGGGGCCAACGTCCTGACTTTC. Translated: CASSNSPFRRTGLSGANVLTF.

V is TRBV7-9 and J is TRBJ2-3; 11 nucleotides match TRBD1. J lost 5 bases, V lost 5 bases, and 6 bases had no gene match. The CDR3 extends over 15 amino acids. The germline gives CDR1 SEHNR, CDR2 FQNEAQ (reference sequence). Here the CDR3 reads CASSPWGTGGDTQYF. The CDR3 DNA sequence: TGTGCCAGCAGCCCGTGGGGGACAGGGGGAGATACGCAGTATTTT.

CDR3 protein: CASGQNQPQHF. The CDR3 coding sequence is TGTGCCAGCGGACAGAATCAGCCCCAGCATTTT. The rearrangement links TRBV6-5 to TRBJ1-5, with a possible D match to TRBD1 (6 bases). Trimming took off 8 bases at V and 4 bases at J, with 6 bases between the two ends. Germline CDR1 and CDR2: MNHEY and SVGAGI. The CDR3 totals 11 residues.

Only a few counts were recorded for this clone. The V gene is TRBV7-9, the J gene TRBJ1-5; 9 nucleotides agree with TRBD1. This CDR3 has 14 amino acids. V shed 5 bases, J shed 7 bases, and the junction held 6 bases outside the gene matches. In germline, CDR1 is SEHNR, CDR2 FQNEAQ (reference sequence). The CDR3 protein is CASSAGTGNQPQHF. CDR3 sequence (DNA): TGTGCCAGCAGCGCAGGGACAGGGAACCAGCCCCAGCATTTT.

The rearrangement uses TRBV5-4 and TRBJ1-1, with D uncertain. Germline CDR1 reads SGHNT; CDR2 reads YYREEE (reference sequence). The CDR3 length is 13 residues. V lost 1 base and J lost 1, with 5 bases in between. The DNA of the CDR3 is TGTGCCAGCAGCTTGTCAAAGAACACTGAAGCTTTCTTT. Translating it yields CASSLSKNTEAFF.

The CDR3 nucleotides are TGCGCCAGCAGGAAGGCCATTGGACAGGGGAGGAAAAATGAGCAGTTCTTC. Its translation is CASRKAIGQGRKNEQFF. The genes are TRBV4-1 and TRBJ2-1, with TRBD1 matching over 9 bases. The CDR3 is made up of 17 amino acids. Germline V gene sequence: CDR1 MGHRA, CDR2 YSYEKL. The J segment lost 7 bases and the V segment lost 6 bases, leaving 16 bases of the junction unmatched.

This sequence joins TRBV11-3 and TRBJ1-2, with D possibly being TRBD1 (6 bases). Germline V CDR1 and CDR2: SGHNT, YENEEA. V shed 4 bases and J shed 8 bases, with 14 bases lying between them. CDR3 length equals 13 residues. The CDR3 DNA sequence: TGTGCCAGCAGCTCGACCACAGGGCTCGGCTACACCTTC. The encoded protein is CASSSTTGLGYTF.

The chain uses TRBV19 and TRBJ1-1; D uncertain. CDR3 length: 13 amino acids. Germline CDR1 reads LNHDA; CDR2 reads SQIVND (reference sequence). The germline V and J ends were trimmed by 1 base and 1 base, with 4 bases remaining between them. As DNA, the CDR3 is TGTGCCAGTAGTATAGGAGAGAACACTGAAGCTTTCTTT. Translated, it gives CASSIGENTEAFF.

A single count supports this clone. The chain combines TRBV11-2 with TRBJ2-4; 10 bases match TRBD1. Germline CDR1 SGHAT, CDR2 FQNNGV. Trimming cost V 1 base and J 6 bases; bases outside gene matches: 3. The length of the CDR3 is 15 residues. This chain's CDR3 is CASSLVRDRGNIQYF. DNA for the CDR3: TGTGCCAGCAGCTTAGTCCGGGACAGGGGAAACATTCAGTACTTC.

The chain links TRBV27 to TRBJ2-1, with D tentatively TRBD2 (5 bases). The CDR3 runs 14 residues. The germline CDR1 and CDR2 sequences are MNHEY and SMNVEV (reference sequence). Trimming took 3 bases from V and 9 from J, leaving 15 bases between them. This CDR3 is CASSFRRVASEQFF. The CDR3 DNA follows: TGTGCCAGCAGTTTTAGGCGGGTGGCGAGTGAGCAGTTCTTC.